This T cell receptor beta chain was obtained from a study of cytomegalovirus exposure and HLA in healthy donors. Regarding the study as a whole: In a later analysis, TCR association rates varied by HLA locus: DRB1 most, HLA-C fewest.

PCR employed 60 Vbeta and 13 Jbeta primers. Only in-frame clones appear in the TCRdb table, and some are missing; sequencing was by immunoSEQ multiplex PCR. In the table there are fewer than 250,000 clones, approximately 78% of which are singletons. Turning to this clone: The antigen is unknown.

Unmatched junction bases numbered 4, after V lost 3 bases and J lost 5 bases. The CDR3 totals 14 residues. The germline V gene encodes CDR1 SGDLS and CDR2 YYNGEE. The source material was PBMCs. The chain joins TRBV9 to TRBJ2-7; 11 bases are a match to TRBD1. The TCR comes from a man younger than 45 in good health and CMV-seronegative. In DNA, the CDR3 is TGTGCCAGCAGCGCGGACAGGGGGCACGACGAGCAGTACTTC. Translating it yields CASSADRGHDEQYF.